A selection of T cell receptor beta chains follows, all from one sample in a study of T-cell reconstitution after alpha-beta-depleted transplantation in children. TCRdb analysed the PCR reads with MiXCR anew, one entry per CDR3 protein. The top ten hold less than 4% of the sample, which has nearly 550,000 distinct CDR3 sequences, around 19% seen once. The sequenced sample was PBMCs from the stem cell graft donor, obtained from the stem cell graft. The receptors stem from a human donor who donated a stem cell graft to a child with acute lymphoblastic leukemia. Each CDR3 is given with its conserved first and last residue. The D gene is left open where the match is weak. Rows give clone size only sometimes, using once, few, many, or a class for an expanded clone.

v_gene: TRBV20-1
abundance: NA
j_gene: TRBJ1-6
d_gene: TRBD1
CDR3aa: CSASWDRGRNSPLHF
CDR3nt: TGCAGTGCTAGTTGGGACAGGGGGCGGAATTCACCCCTCCACTTT

v_gene: TRBV12-3/TRBV12-4
abundance: NA
j_gene: TRBJ1-3
d_gene: NA
CDR3aa: CASSSPTRVAGNTIYF
CDR3nt: TGTGCCAGCAGTTCCCCGACACGGGTGGCTGGAAACACCATATATTTT

v_gene: TRBV7-9
abundance: few
j_gene: TRBJ2-1
d_gene: TRBD2
CDR3aa: CASSLGIGTSGSLHNEQFF
CDR3nt: TGTGCCAGCAGCTTAGGTATTGGGACTAGCGGGAGTCTCCACAATGAGCAGTTCTTC

v_gene: TRBV20-1
abundance: few
j_gene: TRBJ2-1
d_gene: NA
CDR3aa: CSARRGLTYYNEQFF
CDR3nt: TGCAGTGCTAGACGGGGGTTGACGTACTACAATGAGCAGTTCTTC

v_gene: TRBV11-2
abundance: NA
j_gene: TRBJ2-5
d_gene: NA
CDR3aa: CASSLWGNLQETQYF
CDR3nt: TGTGCCAGCAGCCTGTGGGGGAACTTGCAAGAGACCCAGTACTTC

v_gene: TRBV27
abundance: NA
j_gene: TRBJ1-5
d_gene: NA
CDR3aa: CASSLFRGDQPQHF
CDR3nt: TGTGCCAGCAGTTTATTCCGGGGTGACCAGCCCCAGCATTTT

v_gene: TRBV6-1
abundance: few
j_gene: TRBJ2-2
d_gene: NA
CDR3aa: CASSEAVRSGELFF
CDR3nt: TGTGCCAGCAGTGAAGCGGTGAGGTCCGGGGAGCTGTTTTTT

v_gene: TRBV5-1
abundance: few
j_gene: TRBJ1-4
d_gene: NA
CDR3aa: CASSIYGATNEKLFF
CDR3nt: TGCGCCAGCAGCATTTACGGAGCAACTAATGAAAAACTGTTTTTT

v_gene: TRBV3-1
abundance: once
j_gene: TRBJ2-1
d_gene: NA
CDR3aa: CASSQYPTGHPEQFF
CDR3nt: TGTGCCAGCAGTCAATACCCCACAGGGCATCCTGAGCAGTTCTTC

v_gene: TRBV29-1
abundance: few
j_gene: TRBJ1-3
d_gene: TRBD1
CDR3aa: CSVRSGTGAGNTIYF
CDR3nt: TGCAGCGTTCGTTCCGGGACAGGGGCAGGAAACACCATATATTTT

v_gene: TRBV25-1
abundance: NA
j_gene: TRBJ2-1
d_gene: NA
CDR3aa: CASSVLKDRARTNEQFF
CDR3nt: TGTGCCAGCAGTGTCTTAAAAGATAGGGCCCGGACCAATGAGCAGTTCTTC

v_gene: TRBV7-2
abundance: NA
j_gene: TRBJ2-3
d_gene: TRBD2
CDR3aa: CASSIRREVSTDTQYF
CDR3nt: TGTGCCAGCAGCATACGGCGGGAGGTTAGCACAGATACGCAGTATTTT

v_gene: TRBV5-1
abundance: NA
j_gene: TRBJ2-3
d_gene: TRBD1
CDR3aa: CASSSNPGQGSRDTQYF
CDR3nt: TGCGCCAGCAGCTCTAACCCGGGACAGGGCTCTCGAGATACGCAGTATTTT

v_gene: TRBV4-1
abundance: few
j_gene: TRBJ2-7
d_gene: NA
CDR3aa: CASSQEFRVNEQYF
CDR3nt: TGCGCCAGCAGCCAAGAGTTCAGGGTTAACGAGCAGTACTTC

v_gene: TRBV20-1
abundance: few
j_gene: TRBJ2-7
d_gene: NA
CDR3aa: CSARAVSEQYF
CDR3nt: TGCAGTGCTAGAGCCGTGAGCGAGCAGTACTTC

v_gene: TRBV3-1
abundance: few
j_gene: TRBJ2-1
d_gene: NA
CDR3aa: CASSQDLGEISYNEQFF
CDR3nt: TGTGCCAGCAGCCAAGATTTGGGGGAGATCTCCTACAATGAGCAGTTCTTC

v_gene: TRBV28
abundance: few
j_gene: TRBJ2-7
d_gene: NA
CDR3aa: CASRDDYHEQYF
CDR3nt: TGTGCCAGCAGGGACGACTACCACGAGCAGTACTTC

v_gene: TRBV19
abundance: NA
j_gene: TRBJ1-1
d_gene: TRBD1
CDR3aa: CASSTWGTGDTEAFF
CDR3nt: TGTGCCAGTAGTACTTGGGGGACAGGGGACACTGAAGCTTTCTTT

v_gene: TRBV7-3
abundance: few
j_gene: TRBJ2-5
d_gene: TRBD1
CDR3aa: CASSFTGGGGTQYF
CDR3nt: TGTGCCAGCAGCTTTACAGGGGGCGGGGGGACCCAGTACTTC

v_gene: TRBV19
abundance: many
j_gene: TRBJ1-2
d_gene: TRBD1
CDR3aa: CASSGTAYGYTF
CDR3nt: TGTGCCAGTAGTGGGACAGCGTATGGCTACACCTTC